This T cell receptor beta chain was documented in a study of vaccination and CD4 T cells after COVID-19. Oncomine TCR Beta short-read sequencing was applied to DNA from cultured CD4+ T cells. It was cultured CD4+ T cells from which genomic DNA was extracted. Each CDR3 protein is one row after TCRdb ran MiXCR on the PCR reads. The table shows about 11,000 distinct CDR3 sequences, with 29% occurring only once. This clonotype occurred a few times. What it binds is unknown. Findings and caveats of the study: From roughly 21 to 40, the median of SARS-CoV-2-reactive clonotypes rose without reaching significance.

Germline CDR1 and CDR2: DFQATT and SNEGSKA (reference sequence). The CDR3 runs 12 residues. Trimming cost V 7 bases and J 2 bases; bases outside gene matches: 4. Specified treatment: roughly 10-day PBMC culture with coronavirus spike peptide pools or control peptides (ViraFEST assay). CD4+ T-cell collection from the unexposed donor predated the COVID-19 pandemic (2011-2018). Culture of approximately 2.1 million PBMCs per well took place with about 9 IU/ml IL-2 and 8.5 to 10 ug/ml peptide pools. Negative selection purified CD4+ T cells after around ten days of culture. Whenever cell numbers allowed, CD4+ T cells from unexposed donors were probed with SARS-CoV-2 S/N and four cold-coronavirus spikes.

The specimen sequenced was CD4+ T cells from blood, cultured in vitro. The receptor was derived from a human donor in good health. The V call is TRBV20-1, the J call TRBJ2-5, with 7 bases matching TRBD2. CDR3 region: CSGGSGQETQYF. DNA of the CDR3: TGCAGTGGTGGTAGCGGGCAAGAGACCCAGTACTTC.